This record covers a single T cell receptor (beta chain). A junction end diverges from the germline sequence, so it may reflect a read error. This CDR3 region has 12 residues. Germline CDR1 and CDR2: LGHDT and YNNKEL (reference sequence). Profiled with immunoSEQ multiplex PCR; TCRdb holds only in-frame clones, not every one. The sample records some 200,000 clones, 65% to 85% being singletons. The sample is drawn from a study of blood T cell repertoires in COVID-19. Looking at the study overall: The analysed material was cDNA or gDNA that came from T cells, B-cell-depleted T cells, or PBMCs.

The source is a human donor in a cohort sampled during active COVID-19. Material for sequencing was peripheral blood. The chain recombines TRBV3-1 (or the pseudogene TRBV3-2) with TRBJ2-7, with 9 bases matching TRBD2. The CDR3 region has the DNA TGTGCCAGCAGCCAAGAAGCTAGCGGGAACATCTTC. Its translation is CASSQEASGNIF.